The 32 T cell receptor beta chains presented below share a single source sample, sequenced in a study of early T cells in non-severe SARS-CoV-2 infection. TCRdb ran MiXCR on the 5' RACE reads and lists one entry per CDR3 protein. The data contain about 100,000 distinct CDR3 sequences, around 13% of them singletons. The sample was whole blood. The origin of the receptors is an adult who was a healthcare worker with PCR-confirmed SARS-CoV-2 infection or an uninfected control (not recorded which).

The chain recombines TRBV28 with TRBJ1-5; D uncertain. Deletions cut 6 bases from V and 3 bases from J, with 9 bases between. From germline, CDR1 is MDHEN and CDR2 SYDVKM. The CDR3 totals 13 residues. The CDR3 DNA reads TGTGCCAGCAGGCTGGGGTTCAATCAGCCCCAGCATTTT. Its protein is CASRLGFNQPQHF.

The V gene is TRBV6-1, the J gene TRBJ1-6; possible D gene TRBD1, 6 bases. CDR1 is MNHNS, CDR2 SASEGT, per germline. The CDR3 consists of 14 residues. The germline V and J ends were trimmed by 8 bases and 8 bases, with 16 bases remaining between them. CDR3 loop: CASREQGPDSPLHF. As DNA, the CDR3 is TGTGCCAGCCGCGAACAGGGCCCTGATTCACCCCTCCACTTT.

There are many counts of this clonotype. J is TRBJ2-3 and V is TRBV5-1; TRBD1 or TRBD2 may be the D gene (6 bases each). The ends were cut back, 0 bases at V and 4 bases at J, with 12 bases in the middle. The germline gives CDR1 SGHRS, CDR2 YFSETQ. The CDR3 runs to 15 residues. CDR3 loop: CASSLDKGGADTQYF. As DNA, the CDR3 is TGCGCCAGCAGCTTGGACAAGGGGGGTGCAGATACGCAGTATTTT.

In its sample, this clonotype was seen many times. The chain recombines TRBV5-5 with TRBJ2-7, with TRBD1 matching over 7 bases. The CDR3 runs 14 residues. Germline V CDR1 and CDR2: SGHKS, YYEKEE (reference sequence). V lost 3 bases, J lost 3 bases, and 6 bases stayed unmatched. In nucleotides, the CDR3 is TGTGCCAGCAGCTCCGGACAGGAGAGCTACGAGCAGTACTTC. Its translation: CASSSGQESYEQYF.

There are many counts of this clonotype. This CDR3 reads CSAPQLAGGSGANVLTF. CDR3 coding DNA: TGCAGTGCTCCCCAGTTAGCGGGAGGGTCAGGGGCCAACGTCCTGACTTTC. This chain links TRBV20-1 with TRBJ2-6; 11 nucleotides agree with TRBD2. The V segment lost 5 bases and the J segment 4 bases; nucleotides outside the gene matches: 10. This CDR3 contains 17 residues. The germline V gene has CDR1 DFQATT and CDR2 SNEGSKA (reference sequence).

This clonotype was recorded a few times. The chain uses TRBV12-3 or TRBV12-4 and TRBJ2-4, with TRBD2 matching over 11 bases. V lost 5 bases, J lost 3 bases, and 9 bases stayed unmatched. The CDR3 is 17 amino acids. CDR3 amino acids: CASSMLAGGWGKNIQYF. In DNA, the CDR3 is TGTGCCAGCAGTATGCTAGCGGGAGGATGGGGCAAAAACATTCAGTACTTC.

This clonotype was seen ten or more times. DNA for the CDR3: TGTGCCAGCAGCTTAGAAACGGGTATCTACAATGAGCAGTTCTTC. It specifies CASSLETGIYNEQFF. The J gene is TRBJ2-1, the V gene TRBV11-2; D unclear. This CDR3 has 15 amino acids. Germline V CDR1 and CDR2: SGHAT, FQNNGV. V gave up 0 bases and J gave up 3 bases, with 9 bases separating them.

This clonotype was picked up many times. This chain connects TRBV4-3 to TRBJ1-1; D is unclear. The CDR3 contains 14 residues. V gave up 0 bases and J gave up 1 base, with 6 bases separating them. The germline V gene has CDR1 LGHNA and CDR2 YSLEER. The CDR3 DNA sequence: TGCGCCAGCAGCCAAGACAGGAGGAACACTGAAGCTTTCTTT. Translating it yields CASSQDRRNTEAFF.

Regarding this clonotype: Given a much more abundant clone one base away, this may be a read error. This likely comes from a read error, as the CDR3 has no conserved phenylalanine or tryptophan at its end. This CDR3 is CASSFPGLGGELFL. The CDR3 bases are TGTGCCAGCAGCTTCCCCGGACTGGGCGGGGAGCTGTTTCTT. This chain joins TRBV11-2 and TRBJ2-2; D is perhaps TRBD2 (5 bases). The CDR3 spans 14 residues. Trimming cost V 3 bases and J 7 bases, with 12 bases left between them. The germline V gene encodes CDR1 SGHAT and CDR2 FQNNGV.

This clonotype occurred a few times. V usage is TRBV9 and J usage is TRBJ2-1; the D gene is possibly TRBD2 (7 bases). Trimming took 0 bases from V and 6 from J, leaving 22 bases between them. Germline assignment: CDR1 SGDLS and CDR2 YYNGEE. This CDR3 spans 18 amino acids. The CDR3, as DNA: TGTGCCAGCAGCGTAGGGGGGCTAGCGGCGACCCAGTTCAATGAGCAGTTCTTC. Amino acids: CASSVGGLAATQFNEQFF.

The sample holds a few counts of this clonotype. The rearrangement links TRBV30 to TRBJ1-1; D not certain. This CDR3 spans 11 amino acids. Trimming removed 3 bases at V and 5 bases at J, with 7 bases between. The germline CDR1 and CDR2 sequences are GTSNPN and SVGIG (reference sequence). In DNA form, the CDR3 reads TGTGCCTGGAGGGATATGACTGAAGCTTTCTTT. Its protein is CAWRDMTEAFF. The full variable domain, with the rest looked up from reference TRBV30 and TRBJ1-1, is SQTIHQWPATLVQPVGSPLSLECTVEGTSNPNLYWYRQAAGRGLQLLFYSVGIGQISSEVPQNLSASRPQDRQFILSSKKLLLSDSGFYLCAWRDMTEAFFGQGTRLTVV.

Notes on this clonotype: The conserved phenylalanine or tryptophan is not found at the CDR3 terminus, so this likely reflects a read error. The chain links TRBV11-3 to TRBJ2-3; TRBD1 matches 7 bases. The CDR3 length is 13 residues. Germline V gene sequence: CDR1 SGHNT, CDR2 YENEEA. The V and J ends lost 1 base and 9 bases, in that order; junction bases with no gene match: 4. The CDR3 bases are TGTGCCAGCAGCTTAGGCCAGGGGGACACGCAGTATTAT. Amino acids: CASSLGQGDTQYY.

V usage is TRBV20-1 and J usage is TRBJ2-7; TRBD1 matches 9 bases. CDR3 length equals 16 residues. Looked up from germline, CDR1 is DFQATT and CDR2 is SNEGSKA (reference sequence). Losses at the gene ends were 5 bases for V and 6 bases for J; bases not matched to a gene: 17. The CDR3 spells CSAEVSWTGDFFEQYF. The CDR3 bases are TGCAGTGCTGAGGTATCCTGGACAGGGGATTTTTTCGAGCAGTACTTC.

This clonotype was seen at least ten times. V usage is TRBV21-1 and J usage is TRBJ2-7; TRBD1 reflects the table's D call only, with no check against the DNA. TRBV21-1 is deemed a pseudogene. CDR3 length equals 14 residues. CDR3 amino acids: CASSKRLPGYEQYF. The DNA for the CDR3 is TGTGCCAGCAGCAAACGTTTGCCGGGGTACGAGCAGTACTTC.

The V gene is TRBV7-3, the J gene TRBJ2-3; D possibly uses TRBD1 or TRBD2 (5 bases each). The length of the CDR3 is 13 residues. The V end was cut by 6 bases, the J end by 2 bases, with 9 bases between. Germline V gene lookup returns CDR1 SGHTA and CDR2 FQGTGA. CDR3 coding DNA: TGTGCCAGCAGTTCGGGGCACACAGATACGCAGTATTTT. Amino acids: CASSSGHTDTQYF.

This rearrangement joins TRBV13 to TRBJ2-4; D uncertain. Germline V CDR1 and CDR2: PRHDT, FYEKMQ (reference sequence). The CDR3 is 15 amino acids. V dropped 0 bases and J dropped 0 bases, with 6 bases sitting between them. CDR3 coding DNA: TGTGCCAGCAGCTTAGGCCTGATAGCCAAAAACATTCAGTACTTC. Translation: CASSLGLIAKNIQYF.

This clonotype was seen a few times. The chain employs TRBV5-1 and TRBJ2-2; TRBD1 might be the D (6 bases). This CDR3 region has 13 residues. V lost 7 bases to trimming and J lost 5 bases, with 12 bases between them. CDR1 is SGHRS, CDR2 YFSETQ, per germline. The CDR3 sequence is CASADQGTGELFF. The CDR3 coding sequence is TGCGCCAGCGCAGATCAGGGGACCGGGGAGCTGTTTTTT.

CDR3 in amino acids: CASSSDWRGAVEQYF. The DNA for the CDR3 is TGTGCCAGCAGCTCGGATTGGCGGGGGGCTGTCGAGCAGTACTTC. V and J are TRBV7-6 and TRBJ2-7, with TRBD2 matching 8 bases. Germline V gene lookup returns CDR1 SGHVS and CDR2 FNYEAQ. CDR3 length: 15 amino acids. V lost 4 bases and J lost 6; bases outside the gene matches: 11. The whole variable domain, filled in from reference TRBV7-6 and TRBJ2-7, reads GAGVSQSPRYKVTKRGQDVALRCDPISGHVSLYWYRQALGQGPEFLTYFNYEAQQDKSGLPNDRFSAERPEGSISTLTIQRTEQRDSAMYRCASSSDWRGAVEQYFGPGTRLTVT.

The V gene is TRBV29-1, the J gene TRBJ1-1; 7 bases are a match to TRBD1. V lost 0 bases, J lost 7 bases, and 17 bases stayed unmatched. This CDR3 region has 17 residues. Looked up from germline, CDR1 is SQVTM and CDR2 is ANQGSEA. The CDR3 nucleotides are TGCAGCGTTGAAGACCCCTACCAAGGGGACAGCCTTTTTGAAGCTTTCTTT. Its protein product is CSVEDPYQGDSLFEAFF.

The rearrangement joins TRBV6-5 to TRBJ2-2; tentatively, D is TRBD2 (6 bases). Germline loops: CDR1 MNHEY, CDR2 SVGAGI. The V gene lost 7 bases and the J gene lost 5 bases, with 14 bases spanning the gap. CDR3 length: 14 residues. The CDR3 loop is CASKPAGGTGELFF. The CDR3, as DNA: TGTGCCAGCAAACCCGCCGGGGGAACCGGGGAGCTGTTTTTT.

This clonotype occurred a few times. This chain uses TRBV11-2 with TRBJ2-1; D possibly corresponds to TRBD2 (5 bases). Germline lookup yields CDR1 SGHAT and CDR2 FQNNGV. With 0 bases removed from V and 4 bases from J, the gap between germline ends came to 16 bases. The length of the CDR3 is 17 residues. The CDR3 region is CASSLDLGLVAYNEQFF. CDR3 DNA: TGTGCCAGCAGCTTAGATTTAGGACTCGTCGCGTACAATGAGCAGTTCTTC.

The sample holds a few counts of this clonotype. J is TRBJ2-1 and V is TRBV10-2; D uncertain. This CDR3 is 11 amino acids long. Germline values: CDR1 WSHSY, CDR2 SAAADI. V was clipped by 4 bases and J by 9 bases, with 7 bases between them. CDR3 sequence: CASSVSAEQFF. The CDR3 DNA is TGCGCCAGCAGTGTATCGGCTGAGCAGTTCTTC.

The chain joins TRBV6-2 or TRBV6-3 to TRBJ1-5; perhaps TRBD1 as D (5 bases). V lost 2 bases and J 7 bases, leaving 15 bases between the germline ends. The CDR3 is 15 amino acids. Per the germline V gene, CDR1 is MNHEY and CDR2 is SVGEGT. The CDR3 DNA reads as TGTGCCAGCAGTTACAGCCCTCAGGGATTACAGCCCCAGCATTTT. Residues: CASSYSPQGLQPQHF.

This clonotype was observed a handful of times. The chain carries TRBV4-1 and TRBJ2-7; TRBD1 is a possible D gene (5 bases). The V end was cut by 1 base, the J end by 0 bases, with 16 bases between. The CDR3 has 17 amino acids. The germline CDR1 and CDR2 sequences are MGHRA and YSYEKL. The chain's CDR3 is CASSQAPHRPSSYEQYF. The CDR3 nucleotides read TGCGCCAGCAGCCAAGCCCCCCACAGGCCCAGCTCCTACGAGCAGTACTTC.

The chain combines TRBV14 with TRBJ2-2, with a tentative D call TRBD1 (6 bases). CDR3 length: 13 amino acids. Germline CDR1 SGHDN, CDR2 FVKESK. Trimming pared 4 bases from V and 7 bases from J, leaving 10 bases between. The CDR3 DNA reads TGTGCCAGCAGCCCACAGGGTTACGGGGAGCTGTTTTTT. This translates into CASSPQGYGELFF.

This clonotype was recorded at least ten times. V and J are TRBV24-1 and TRBJ1-5; the match to TRBD1 covers 7 bases. Germline lookup yields CDR1 KGHDR and CDR2 SFDVKD. Trimming took 4 bases from V and 2 from J; bases not matched to a gene: 7. The CDR3 is 16 residues long. The CDR3 bases are TGTGCCACCAGTGAGACCGACAGGGAGGGCAATCAGCCCCAGCATTTT. Its translation is CATSETDREGNQPQHF.

This clonotype turned up a few times. The chain joins TRBV20-1 to TRBJ1-1; 8 bases are a match to TRBD1. The CDR3 totals 14 residues. V lost 1 base to trimming and J lost 4 bases; unmatched junction nucleotides: 5. Germline V gene lookup returns CDR1 DFQATT and CDR2 SNEGSKA (reference sequence). This CDR3 is CSARAGGRGTEAFF. The CDR3 DNA reads as TGCAGTGCTAGAGCAGGGGGCAGGGGCACTGAAGCTTTCTTT.

The table lists this clonotype with a few counts. CDR3 amino acids: CASSSGTSIHEQYF. For the CDR3, the DNA is TGTGCCAGCAGTTCCGGGACTAGCATCCACGAGCAGTACTTC. V usage is TRBV28 and J usage is TRBJ2-7; 9 bases fit TRBD2. J gave up 5 bases and V 4 bases, and 6 bases lay outside the gene matches. The CDR3 sequence is 14 residues long. CDR1 MDHEN and CDR2 SYDVKM come from the germline V gene.

The chain combines TRBV6-6 with TRBJ2-1; the match to TRBD2 covers 7 bases. V lost 6 bases to trimming and J lost 9 bases; unmatched junction nucleotides: 8. Looked up from germline, CDR1 is MNHNY and CDR2 is SVGAGI (reference sequence). The CDR3 is made up of 13 amino acids. The CDR3 nucleotides are TGTGCCAGCAGAAAAATGGGAGGGGTTGAGCAGTTCTTC. Amino acids: CASRKMGGVEQFF.

This clonotype was detected many times. V and J are TRBV5-4 and TRBJ2-2; 12 bases line up with TRBD2. In germline, CDR1 is SGHNT, CDR2 YYREEE (reference sequence). There are 19 residues in the CDR3. With 4 bases clipped from V and 4 bases from J, the junction kept 14 bases outside the gene matches. As DNA, the CDR3 is TGTGCCAGCAGCCTACCGGGACTAGCGGGCCGAGGGGGCACCGGGGAGCTGTTTTTT. This translates into CASSLPGLAGRGGTGELFF.

This clonotype was picked up many times. The chain recombines TRBV6-5 with TRBJ2-1; D is ambiguous. The CDR3 runs 16 residues. Trimming took off 0 bases at V and 7 bases at J, with 16 bases between the two ends. In germline, CDR1 is MNHEY, CDR2 SVGAGI. The CDR3 loop is CASSYSRSLSQNEQFF. DNA of the CDR3: TGTGCCAGCAGTTACTCGAGGTCCCTCAGCCAAAATGAGCAGTTCTTC.

This clonotype was observed a few times. V is TRBV2 and J is TRBJ2-2, with 8 bases aligning to TRBD1. Germline V gene data show CDR1 as SNHLY and CDR2 as FYNNEI. V was clipped by 8 bases and J by 7 bases; unmatched bases: 15. The CDR3 loop spans 16 amino acids. The CDR3 DNA is TGTGCCAGCGGCTATAATCCAGGGGGCGCCGACGGGGAGCTGTTTTTT. This translates into CASGYNPGGADGELFF.